One sample yielded the 8 T cell receptor beta chains listed below, sequenced in a study of blood T cell repertoires in COVID-19. Generated by immunoSEQ multiplex PCR, the TCRdb table keeps only in-frame clones and is missing some. The sample has nearly 350,000 clones, roughly 90% seen once; the top ten hold around 7.9%. The sequenced sample was peripheral blood. Receptors were obtained from a woman between 65 and 79 years old with COVID-19, enrolled during active disease.

CDR3 residues: CASSLNPQNYGYTF. In DNA form, the CDR3 reads TGTGCCAGCAGCTTGAATCCACAAAACTATGGCTACACCTTC. The chain combines TRBV5-4 with TRBJ1-2; D is unresolved. With 1 base removed from V and 2 bases from J, the gap between germline ends came to 9 bases. The CDR3 runs 14 residues. Per germline, CDR1 SGHNT and CDR2 YYREEE (reference sequence).

This clone was seen only once. Its ends do not fully match the called genes, so a read error is possible. The chain joins TRBV9 to TRBJ2-2; tentative D call: TRBD1 (8 bases). Germline-derived CDR1 and CDR2 are SGDLS and YYNGEE. This CDR3 comprises 15 residues. CDR3 in amino acids: CARRGPGGNTGELFF. Written as DNA, the CDR3 is TGTGCCCGCAGGGGGCCGGGGGGAAACACCGGGGAGCTGTTTTTT. Drawing the rest from reference TRBV9 and TRBJ2-2, the complete variable domain is DSGVTQTPKHLITATGQRVTLRCSPRSGDLSVYWYQQSLDQGLQFLIQYYNGEERAKGNILERFSAQQFPDLHSELNLSSLELGDSALYFCARRGPGGNTGELFFGEGSRLTVL.

This clone was detected only once. The rearrangement links TRBV30 to TRBJ1-6; D ambiguous. The CDR3 contains 13 residues. V was trimmed by 4 bases and J by 7 bases, leaving 11 bases between them. From germline, CDR1 is GTSNPN and CDR2 SVGIG (reference sequence). CDR3 region: CAWNEQNNSPLHF. Written as DNA, the CDR3 is TGTGCCTGGAACGAACAGAACAATTCACCCCTCCACTTT. Full variable domain (rest looked up from reference TRBV30 and TRBJ1-6): SQTIHQWPATLVQPVGSPLSLECTVEGTSNPNLYWYRQAAGRGLQLLFYSVGIGQISSEVPQNLSASRPQDRQFILSSKKLLLSDSGFYLCAWNEQNNSPLHFGNGTRLTVT.

V usage is TRBV30 and J usage is TRBJ1-1; TRBD1 matches at 11 bases. The germline V gene encodes CDR1 GTSNPN and CDR2 SVGIG (reference sequence). The CDR3 loop spans 15 amino acids. V was clipped by 4 bases and J by 3 bases; unmatched bases: 7. The chain's CDR3 is CAWTTDRGLDTEAFF. The CDR3 region has the DNA TGTGCCTGGACCACGGACAGGGGGCTGGACACTGAAGCTTTCTTT.

V is TRBV19 and J is TRBJ1-1, with D unresolved. With 5 bases removed from V and 1 base from J, the gap between germline ends came to 14 bases. CDR1 LNHDA and CDR2 SQIVND come from the germline V gene (reference sequence). The CDR3 has 15 amino acids. CDR3 region: CASSFQAGSNTEAFF. In DNA, the CDR3 is TGTGCCAGTAGTTTCCAAGCGGGCTCGAACACTGAAGCTTTCTTT.

CDR3 DNA sequence: TGTGCCAGCAGCTCCGGGACTAGCGGGGAGGAGACCCAGTACTTC. Residues: CASSSGTSGEETQYF. The V call is TRBV7-9, the J call TRBJ2-5, with 13 bases that match TRBD2. V shed 4 bases and J 5 bases; nucleotides not matched to a gene: 4. This CDR3 has 15 amino acids. Germline CDR1 is SEHNR and CDR2 is FQNEAQ (reference sequence).

With regard to this clone: The same CDR3 also results from other DNA sequences found in this sample. The chain employs TRBV12-3 or TRBV12-4 and TRBJ1-1, with TRBD1 matching 7 bases. CDR3 length: 12 residues. The trim removed 5 bases at V and 4 bases at J, leaving 1 base unmatched. Here the CDR3 reads CASSRQGTEAFF. CDR3 DNA sequence: TGTGCCAGCAGTAGACAGGGCACTGAAGCTTTCTTT.

The rearrangement uses TRBV28 and TRBJ2-7, with TRBD1 identical over 9 bases. CDR1 and CDR2 (germline): MDHEN, SYDVKM. V lost 3 bases and J lost 4; bases outside the gene matches: 1. There are 13 residues in the CDR3. The CDR3: CASSLDRGYEQYF. Written as DNA, the CDR3 is TGTGCCAGCAGTTTGGACAGGGGTTACGAGCAGTACTTC.